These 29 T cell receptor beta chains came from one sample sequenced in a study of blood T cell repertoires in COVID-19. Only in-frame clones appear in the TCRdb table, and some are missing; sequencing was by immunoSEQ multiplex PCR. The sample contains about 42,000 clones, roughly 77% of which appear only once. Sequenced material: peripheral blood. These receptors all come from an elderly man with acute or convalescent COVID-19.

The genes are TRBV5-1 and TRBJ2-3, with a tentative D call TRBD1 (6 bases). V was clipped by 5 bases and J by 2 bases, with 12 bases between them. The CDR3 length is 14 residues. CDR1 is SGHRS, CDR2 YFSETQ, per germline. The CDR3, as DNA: TGCGCCAGCAGGGGGACACAACCCACAGATACGCAGTATTTT. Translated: CASRGTQPTDTQYF.

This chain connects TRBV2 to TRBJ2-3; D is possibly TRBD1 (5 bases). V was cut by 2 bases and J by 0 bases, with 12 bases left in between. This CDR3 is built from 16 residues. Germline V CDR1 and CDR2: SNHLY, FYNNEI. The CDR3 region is CASSEFAGSSTDTQYF. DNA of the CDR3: TGTGCCAGCAGTGAATTTGCAGGGTCGAGCACAGATACGCAGTATTTT.

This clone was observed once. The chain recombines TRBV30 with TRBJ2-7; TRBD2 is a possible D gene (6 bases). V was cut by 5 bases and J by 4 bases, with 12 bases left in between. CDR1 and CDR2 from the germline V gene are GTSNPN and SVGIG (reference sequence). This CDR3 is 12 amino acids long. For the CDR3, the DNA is TGTGCCTGGTCTTTTAGCGGATACGAGCAGTACTTC. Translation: CAWSFSGYEQYF.

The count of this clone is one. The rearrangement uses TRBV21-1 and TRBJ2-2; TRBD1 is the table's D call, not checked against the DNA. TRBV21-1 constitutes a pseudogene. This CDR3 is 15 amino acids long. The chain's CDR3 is CASRPSGTGVGELFF. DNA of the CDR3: TGTGCCAGCAGACCTTCCGGGACAGGCGTCGGGGAGCTGTTTTTT.

The CDR3 reads CASSLGQQETQYF. CDR3 nucleotide sequence: TGCGCCAGCAGCTTGGGACAGCAAGAGACCCAGTACTTC. The gene calls are TRBV5-1 and TRBJ2-5; TRBD1 might be the D (5 bases). CDR1 and CDR2 (germline): SGHRS, YFSETQ. Between the trimmed V and J ends, which lost 0 bases and 2 bases, there was a span of 5 bases. The CDR3 runs 13 residues.

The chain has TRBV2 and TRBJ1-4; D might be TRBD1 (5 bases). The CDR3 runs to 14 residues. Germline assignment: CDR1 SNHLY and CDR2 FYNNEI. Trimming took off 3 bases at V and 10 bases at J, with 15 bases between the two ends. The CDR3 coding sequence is TGTGCCAGCAGTGAGACGGGGGACTTGGTAAAACTGTTTTTT. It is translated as CASSETGDLVKLFF.

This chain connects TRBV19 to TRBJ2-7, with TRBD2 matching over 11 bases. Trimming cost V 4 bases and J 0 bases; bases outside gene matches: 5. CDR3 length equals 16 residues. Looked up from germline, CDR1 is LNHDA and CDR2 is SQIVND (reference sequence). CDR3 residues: CASSTQTSGISYEQYF. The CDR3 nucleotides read TGTGCCAGTAGTACCCAGACTAGCGGGATCTCCTACGAGCAGTACTTC.

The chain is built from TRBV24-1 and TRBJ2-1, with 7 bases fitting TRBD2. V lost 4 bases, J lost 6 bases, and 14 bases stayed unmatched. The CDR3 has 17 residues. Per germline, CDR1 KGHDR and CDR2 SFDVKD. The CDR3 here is CATSDSTTSRIGNEQFF. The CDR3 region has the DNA TGTGCCACCAGTGACTCGACGACTAGCAGGATCGGCAATGAGCAGTTCTTC.

As DNA, the CDR3 is TGTGCCAGCAGTTACGGGACTAGCGGGGGAGCGGAGACCCAGTACTTC. It specifies CASSYGTSGGAETQYF. The rearrangement links TRBV6-6 to TRBJ2-5, with 14 bases lining up with TRBD2. Germline assignment: CDR1 MNHNY and CDR2 SVGAGI (reference sequence). The CDR3 consists of 16 residues. Germline trimming cut 2 bases from V and 5 bases from J; bases unmatched to any gene: 4.

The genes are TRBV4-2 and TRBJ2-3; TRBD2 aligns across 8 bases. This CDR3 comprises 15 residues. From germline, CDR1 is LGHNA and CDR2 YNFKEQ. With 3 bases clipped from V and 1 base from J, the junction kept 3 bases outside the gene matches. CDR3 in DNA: TGTGCCAGCAGCCAGGCGGGACTAGGCACAGATACGCAGTATTTT. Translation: CASSQAGLGTDTQYF.

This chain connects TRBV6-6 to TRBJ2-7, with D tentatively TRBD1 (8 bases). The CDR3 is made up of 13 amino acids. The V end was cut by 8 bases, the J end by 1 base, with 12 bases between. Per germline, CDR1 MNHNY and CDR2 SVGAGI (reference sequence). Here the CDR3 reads CASGQGGSYEQYF. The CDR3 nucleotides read TGTGCCAGCGGACAGGGAGGGTCCTACGAGCAGTACTTC.

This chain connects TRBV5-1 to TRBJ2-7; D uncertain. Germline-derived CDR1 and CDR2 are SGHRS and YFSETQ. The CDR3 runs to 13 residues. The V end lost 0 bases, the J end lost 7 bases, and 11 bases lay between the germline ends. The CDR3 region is CASSLGTTREQYF. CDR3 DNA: TGCGCCAGCAGCTTGGGTACTACGAGGGAGCAGTACTTC.

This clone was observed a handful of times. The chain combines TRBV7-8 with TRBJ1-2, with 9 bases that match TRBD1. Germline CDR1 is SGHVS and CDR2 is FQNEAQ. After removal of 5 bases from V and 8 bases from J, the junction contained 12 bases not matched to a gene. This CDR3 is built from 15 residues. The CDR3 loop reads CASSPTGQGFAGYTF. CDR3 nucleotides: TGTGCCAGCAGCCCTACGGGACAGGGCTTCGCGGGCTACACCTTC.

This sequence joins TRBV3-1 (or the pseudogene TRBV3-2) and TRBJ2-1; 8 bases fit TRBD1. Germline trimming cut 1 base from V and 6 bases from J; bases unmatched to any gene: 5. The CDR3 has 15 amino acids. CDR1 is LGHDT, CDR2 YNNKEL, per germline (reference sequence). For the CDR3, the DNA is TGTGCCAGCAGCCAAGGGGACAGGTCTACCAATGAGCAGTTCTTC. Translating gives CASSQGDRSTNEQFF.

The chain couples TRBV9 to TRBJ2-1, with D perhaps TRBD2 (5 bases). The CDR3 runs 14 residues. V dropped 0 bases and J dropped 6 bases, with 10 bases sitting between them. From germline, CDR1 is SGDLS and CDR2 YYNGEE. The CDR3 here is CASSVDGIVNEQFF. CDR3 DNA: TGTGCCAGCAGCGTAGACGGGATCGTCAATGAGCAGTTCTTC.

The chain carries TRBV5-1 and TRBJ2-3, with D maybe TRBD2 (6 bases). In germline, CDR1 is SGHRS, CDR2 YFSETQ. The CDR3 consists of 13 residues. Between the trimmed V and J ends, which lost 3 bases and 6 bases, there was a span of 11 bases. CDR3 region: CASSWRGEDTQYF. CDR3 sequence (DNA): TGCGCCAGCAGCTGGCGGGGCGAGGATACGCAGTATTTT.

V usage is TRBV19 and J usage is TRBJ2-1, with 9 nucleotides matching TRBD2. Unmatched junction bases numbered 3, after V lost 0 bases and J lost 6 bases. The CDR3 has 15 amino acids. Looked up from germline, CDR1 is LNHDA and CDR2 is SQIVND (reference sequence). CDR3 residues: CASSIDAGGINEQFF. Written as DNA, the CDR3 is TGTGCCAGTAGTATAGACGCGGGAGGGATCAATGAGCAGTTCTTC.

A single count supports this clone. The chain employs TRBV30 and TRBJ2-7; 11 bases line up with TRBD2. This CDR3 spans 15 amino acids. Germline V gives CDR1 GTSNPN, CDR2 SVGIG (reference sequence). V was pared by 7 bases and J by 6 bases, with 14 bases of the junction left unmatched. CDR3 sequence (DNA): TGTGCCTTCCGCCAAATACTAGCGGGAGTTAGCGAGCAGTACTTC. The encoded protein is CAFRQILAGVSEQYF.

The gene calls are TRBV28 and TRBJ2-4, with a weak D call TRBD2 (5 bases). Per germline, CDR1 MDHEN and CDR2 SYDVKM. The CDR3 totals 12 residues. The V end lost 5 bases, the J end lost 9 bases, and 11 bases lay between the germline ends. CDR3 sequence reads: CASSREFSIQYF. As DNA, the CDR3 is TGTGCCAGCAGTAGGGAGTTTAGCATTCAGTACTTC.

CDR3 bases: TGTGCCAGCAGCGTAGCTTGGACTGGCGATGAGCAGTTCTTC. Its protein product is CASSVAWTGDEQFF. The rearrangement joins TRBV9 to TRBJ2-1; a weak D match, TRBD2 (5 bases). This CDR3 region has 14 residues. V was trimmed by 0 bases and J by 8 bases, leaving 12 bases between them. Germline CDR1 reads SGDLS; CDR2 reads YYNGEE.

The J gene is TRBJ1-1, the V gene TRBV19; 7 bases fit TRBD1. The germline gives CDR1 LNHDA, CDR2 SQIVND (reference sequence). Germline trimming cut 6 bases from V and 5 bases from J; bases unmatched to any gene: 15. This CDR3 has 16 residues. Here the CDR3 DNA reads TGTGCCAGTAGATCACCGGGACGGTCCAGGGGGACTGAAGCTTTCTTT. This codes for CASRSPGRSRGTEAFF.

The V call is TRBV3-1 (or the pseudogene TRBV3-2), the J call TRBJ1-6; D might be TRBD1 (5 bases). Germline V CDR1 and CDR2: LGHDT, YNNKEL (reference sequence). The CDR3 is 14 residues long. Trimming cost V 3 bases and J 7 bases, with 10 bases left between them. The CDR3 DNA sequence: TGTGCCAGCAGCCACGGGACTGTAAATTCACCCCTCCACTTT. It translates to CASSHGTVNSPLHF.

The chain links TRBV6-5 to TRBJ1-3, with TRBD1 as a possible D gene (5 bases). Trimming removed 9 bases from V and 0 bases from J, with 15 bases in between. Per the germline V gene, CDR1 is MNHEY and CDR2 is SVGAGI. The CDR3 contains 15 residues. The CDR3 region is CASPGRARSGNTIYF. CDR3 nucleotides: TGTGCCAGTCCCGGCAGGGCTCGCTCTGGAAACACCATATATTTT.

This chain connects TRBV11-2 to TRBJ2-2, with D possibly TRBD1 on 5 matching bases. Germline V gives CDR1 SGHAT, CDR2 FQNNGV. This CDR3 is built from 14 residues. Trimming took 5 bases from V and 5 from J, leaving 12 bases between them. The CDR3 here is CASSARAGTGELFF. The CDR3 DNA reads TGTGCCAGCAGCGCCCGAGCAGGGACCGGGGAGCTGTTTTTT.

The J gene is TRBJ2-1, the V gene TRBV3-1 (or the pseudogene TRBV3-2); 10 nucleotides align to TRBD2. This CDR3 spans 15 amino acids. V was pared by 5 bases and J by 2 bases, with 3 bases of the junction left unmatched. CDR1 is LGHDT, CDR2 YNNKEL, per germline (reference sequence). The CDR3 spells CASSLAGGTYNEQFF. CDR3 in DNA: TGTGCCAGCAGCTTAGCGGGGGGCACCTACAATGAGCAGTTCTTC.

The CDR3 protein is CASGEGAGGNQPQHF. The CDR3 nucleotides read TGTGCTAGTGGTGAGGGGGCAGGGGGCAATCAGCCCCAGCATTTT. The chain recombines TRBV12-5 with TRBJ1-5; 7 bases are shared with TRBD1. This CDR3 spans 15 amino acids. Germline lookup yields CDR1 LGHNT and CDR2 FRNRAP. The J segment lost 2 bases and the V segment lost 5 bases, leaving 6 bases of the junction unmatched.

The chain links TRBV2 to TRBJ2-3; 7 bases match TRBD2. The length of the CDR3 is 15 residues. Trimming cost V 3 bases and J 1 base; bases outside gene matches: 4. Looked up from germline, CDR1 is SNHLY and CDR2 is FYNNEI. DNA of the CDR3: TGTGCCAGCAGTGAGGGGACTACCGGCACAGATACGCAGTATTTT. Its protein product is CASSEGTTGTDTQYF.

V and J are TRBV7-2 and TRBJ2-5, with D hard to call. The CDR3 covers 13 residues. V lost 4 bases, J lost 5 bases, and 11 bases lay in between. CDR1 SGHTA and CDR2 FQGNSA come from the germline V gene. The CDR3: CASSSLLVETQYF. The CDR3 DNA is TGTGCCAGCAGCTCCTTATTAGTTGAGACCCAGTACTTC.

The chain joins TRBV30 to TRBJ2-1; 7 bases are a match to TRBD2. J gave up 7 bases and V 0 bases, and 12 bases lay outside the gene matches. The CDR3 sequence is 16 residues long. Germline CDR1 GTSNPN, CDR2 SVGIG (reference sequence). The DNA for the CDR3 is TGTGCCTGGAGTGTACGCCGGGCGGGAGCGAGGAATGAGCAGTTCTTC. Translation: CAWSVRRAGARNEQFF.